A selection of T cell receptor beta chains follows, all from one sample in a study of OX40 agonist ivuxolimab in advanced cancers. The data were produced by immunoSEQ multiplex PCR, yet TCRdb's version contains in-frame clones alone and is incomplete. The repertoire has 4,500 to 7,000 clones, approximately 74% of them found once; the top ten carry more than 55%. The sample in question was CD4+ or CD8+ T cells sorted from blood, obtained in a trial of the OX40 agonist ivuxolimab. The source of these receptors is an adult with an advanced solid tumor such as melanoma, head and neck, liver or kidney cancer. The CDR3 runs from the conserved cysteine through the conserved F or W. Each record gives: D gene, clone size, J gene, V gene, CDR3 protein, CDR3 DNA. D genes are given only for firm matches. Rows give clone size only sometimes, using once, few, many, or a class for an expanded clone.

D: TRBD1
size: -
J: TRBJ2-1
V: TRBV9
CDR3: CASSVATGGAYNEQFF
DNA: TGTGCCAGCAGCGTAGCGACAGGGGGCGCCTACAATGAGCAGTTCTTC

D: -
size: -
J: TRBJ1-2
V: TRBV28
CDR3: CASRGPPGWGYGYTF
DNA: TGTGCCAGCAGGGGACCCCCGGGCTGGGGCTATGGCTACACCTTC

D: TRBD2
size: -
J: TRBJ2-4
V: TRBV10-3
CDR3: CAISESGASGREENIQYF
DNA: TGTGCCATCAGTGAGTCCGGGGCTAGCGGGAGAGAGGAAAACATTCAGTACTTC

D: -
size: -
J: TRBJ1-6
V: TRBV9
CDR3: CASSVGWTLSSPLHF
DNA: TGTGCCAGCAGCGTAGGTTGGACACTTAGTTCACCCCTCCACTTT

D: -
size: -
J: TRBJ2-7
V: TRBV6-5
CDR3: CASSYSRFGGYEQYF
DNA: TGTGCCAGCAGTTACTCGAGGTTCGGGGGCTACGAGCAGTACTTC

D: TRBD2
size: -
J: TRBJ2-7
V: TRBV7-6
CDR3: CASSPQAGDGHEQYF
DNA: TGTGCCAGCAGCCCCCAAGCGGGAGACGGTCACGAGCAGTACTTC

D: -
size: -
J: TRBJ1-2
V: TRBV4-3
CDR3: CASSQGVSDYGYTF
DNA: TGCGCCAGCAGCCAAGGCGTTTCAGACTATGGCTACACCTTC

D: -
size: -
J: TRBJ2-1
V: TRBV7-2
CDR3: CASSLAENENEQFF
DNA: TGTGCCAGCAGCTTAGCTGAGAACGAGAATGAGCAGTTCTTC

D: TRBD2
size: -
J: TRBJ2-4
V: TRBV29-1
CDR3: CSVEDGTDSGGEIAKNIQYF
DNA: TGCAGCGTTGAAGATGGGACGGATAGCGGGGGGGAGATAGCCAAAAACATTCAGTACTTC

D: TRBD1
size: -
J: TRBJ1-6
V: TRBV4-3
CDR3: CASSQFPGTGPYSPLHF
DNA: TGCGCCAGCAGCCAGTTCCCCGGGACAGGCCCATATTCACCCCTCCACTTT

D: -
size: -
J: TRBJ2-7
V: TRBV9
CDR3: CASSVNRDGSSYEQYF
DNA: TGTGCCAGCAGCGTTAACCGGGACGGGAGCTCCTACGAGCAGTACTTC

D: TRBD2
size: -
J: TRBJ2-1
V: TRBV5-1
CDR3: CASSLGWVSLAPTSEQFF
DNA: TGCGCCAGCAGCTTAGGGTGGGTTTCACTAGCGCCCACTTCCGAGCAGTTCTTC

D: -
size: medium-sized
J: TRBJ1-2
V: TRBV4-1
CDR3: CASSQDGWNYGYTF
DNA: TGCGCCAGCAGCCAAGACGGATGGAACTATGGCTACACCTTC

D: -
size: -
J: TRBJ2-7
V: TRBV28
CDR3: CASSLKYEQYF
DNA: TGTGCCAGCAGTTTAAAATACGAGCAGTACTTC

D: TRBD1
size: -
J: TRBJ2-2
V: TRBV11-3
CDR3: CASSLRDRGNTGELFF
DNA: TGTGCCAGCAGCTTACGTGACAGGGGTAACACCGGGGAGCTGTTTTTT

D: -
size: -
J: TRBJ2-2
V: TRBV27
CDR3: CASSSGPRGAGELFF
DNA: TGTGCCAGCAGTTCAGGCCCGAGGGGGGCCGGGGAGCTGTTTTTT

D: TRBD1
size: -
J: TRBJ2-3
V: TRBV2
CDR3: CARGQGFRGTDTQYF
DNA: TGTGCCAGAGGACAGGGCTTTAGGGGCACAGATACGCAGTATTTT

D: TRBD1
size: -
J: TRBJ2-5
V: TRBV9
CDR3: CASSVGGQGGETQYF
DNA: TGTGCCAGCAGCGTAGGGGGACAGGGTGGAGAGACCCAGTACTTC